The rows below give T cell receptor beta chains drawn from one sample of a study of T cells in Graves' hyperthyroidism and ophthalmopathy. From the multiplex PCR reads, TCRdb called clonotypes with MiXCR, one entry per CDR3 protein. This table has some 490,000 distinct CDR3 sequences, 15% to 20% appearing once. The sample comprised blood. These receptors were collected from a woman in her twenties or thirties with Graves' ophthalmopathy. CDR3s include the opening cysteine and the closing phenylalanine or tryptophan. A D gene is named only where the DNA matches it firmly. Expanded clones are given a class, and other clones once, few, many or no size at all.

>.|many|TRBJ2-7|TRBV28
TGTGCCAGCAGGGTGGGGGCGTTCTACGAGCAGTACTTC
CASRVGAFYEQYF
>.|many|TRBJ2-7|TRBV28
TGTGCCAGCGCTATGGGGGTGGGGGACTACGAGCAGTACTTC
CASAMGVGDYEQYF
>TRBD2|.|TRBJ2-3|TRBV6-6
TGTGCCAGCAGTTACGAACTAGCGGGGATCACAGATACGCAGTATTTT
CASSYELAGITDTQYF
>TRBD2|.|TRBJ2-2|TRBV20-1
TGCAGTGCTAGAGGGGCAGGACTAGCGGGAGGGGGCACCGGGGAGCTGTTTTTT
CSARGAGLAGGGTGELFF
>.|many|TRBJ2-7|TRBV11-2
TGTGCCAGCAGCTTAGATACTAGCTCGGGCTACGAGCAGTACTTC
CASSLDTSSGYEQYF
>TRBD2|many|TRBJ2-3|TRBV11-2
TGTGCCAGCAGCTCTCGGACTAGATCAGATACGCAGTATTTT
CASSSRTRSDTQYF
>TRBD2|many|TRBJ2-1|TRBV30
TGTGCCTGGAGCCATTCTAGCGGGGGCTACAATGAGCAGTTCTTC
CAWSHSSGGYNEQFF
>TRBD2|.|TRBJ2-1|TRBV28
TGTGCCAGCAAACACGGACTAGGATACAATGAGCAGTTCTTC
CASKHGLGYNEQFF
>TRBD1|.|TRBJ1-2|TRBV5-4
TGTGCCAGCAGCTTGGTAGGGCTAGGGACAGGGGATAGTAACTATGGCTACACCTTC
CASSLVGLGTGDSNYGYTF
>.|many|TRBJ2-1|TRBV5-6
TGTGCCAGCAGCTTTCCCAGGGTAGATGGCAATGAGCAGTTCTTC
CASSFPRVDGNEQFF
>TRBD1|few|TRBJ1-5|TRBV7-9
TGTGCCAGCAGCCCGGGACAGTGGGGCACTAGCAATCAGCCCCAGCATTTT
CASSPGQWGTSNQPQHF
>TRBD2|few|TRBJ2-7|TRBV6-1
TGTGCCAGCAGTGAAGCGAGAACTAGCGGATACGAGCAGTACTTC
CASSEARTSGYEQYF
>.|many|TRBJ2-7|TRBV6-2/TRBV6-3
TGTGCCAGCAGTTATCCTCCGGGCAGCTTAACCTACGAGCAGTACTTC
CASSYPPGSLTYEQYF
>.|.|TRBJ2-7|TRBV7-9
TGTGCCAGCAGCTTAACGGAATTCGACGAGCAGTACTTC
CASSLTEFDEQYF
>.|few|TRBJ2-2|TRBV19
TGTGCCAGTAGTATGAGTCCGACCGGGGAGCTGTTTTTT
CASSMSPTGELFF
>.|many|TRBJ2-3|TRBV3-1
TGTGCCAGCAGCCAAAGCAGGGGCCCCACAGATACGCAGTATTTT
CASSQSRGPTDTQYF